The clone carrying this T cell receptor (beta chain) was found many times. Its antigen is still unknown. Uncontrolled infections, other autoimmune diseases, pregnancy or lactation led to exclusion of patients. The data stem from a study of T cells in Graves' hyperthyroidism and ophthalmopathy. About the research overall: Peripheral blood was obtained at initial diagnosis, preceding any treatment. The study's findings and limits: Ophthalmopathy was separated from stable hyperthyroidism by a 13 V-J model.

Regions amplified from RNA transcripts were the TCR beta CDR3 regions. The HTBI primer set was used in a first-round RT-PCR of the TCR CDR3. Using its own MiXCR run on the multiplex PCR reads, TCRdb lists one record per CDR3 protein. The sample records fewer than 450,000 distinct CDR3 sequences, roughly 15% being singletons. V gave up 7 bases and J gave up 6 bases; unmatched junction bases: 9. Germline CDR1 is SNHLY and CDR2 is FYNNEI. This CDR3 has 15 amino acids. Sequenced input: blood. This receptor was identified in a woman in her 30s with Graves' hyperthyroidism that later progressed to Graves' ophthalmopathy. The chain combines TRBV2 with TRBJ2-2, with TRBD2 identical over 9 bases. The CDR3 nucleotides are TGTGCCAGCAACCCGACTAGCGGCTCACCCGGGGAGCTGTTTTTT. Amino acids: CASNPTSGSPGELFF.